The rows below give T cell receptor beta chains drawn from one sample of a study of PD-1 blockade in mismatch repair-deficient tumors. The repertoire was sequenced with immunoSEQ multiplex PCR; TCRdb's copy has only in-frame clones and lacks some. Of approximately 79,000 clones in the sample, around 80% were seen once. Sequencing used peripheral blood, obtained 44 weeks after starting pembrolizumab. The receptors originated from an adult with mismatch repair-deficient cancer. CDR3s include the opening cysteine and the closing phenylalanine or tryptophan. The order of the fields is V gene, J gene, clone size, D gene, CDR3 protein, CDR3 DNA. D genes are given only for firm matches. Expanded clones get a size class; other rows say once, few or many, or leave the size out.

>TRBV6-4|TRBJ2-1|.|TRBD2
CASSSSGTSGRDEQFF
TGTGCCAGCAGTAGCTCCGGGACTAGCGGGAGGGATGAGCAGTTCTTC
>TRBV7-9|TRBJ2-5|.|TRBD1
CASSPRGRETQYF
TGTGCCAGCAGCCCCAGGGGGCGGGAGACCCAGTACTTC
>TRBV5-4|TRBJ2-7|.|.
CASSAGGEDEQYF
TGTGCCAGCAGCGCTGGGGGAGAGGACGAGCAGTACTTC
>TRBV2|TRBJ1-4|.|TRBD1
CASSGTGGTGEKLFF
TGTGCCAGCAGTGGGACAGGGGGAACCGGCGAAAAACTGTTTTTT
>TRBV5-1|TRBJ2-1|.|TRBD2
CASSLRSGSSYNEQFF
TGCGCCAGCAGCTTAAGAAGCGGGAGCTCCTACAATGAGCAGTTCTTC
>TRBV5-1|TRBJ2-1|.|TRBD1
CASSLQAGGTNEQFF
TGCGCCAGCAGCCTACAGGCAGGGGGCACGAATGAGCAGTTCTTC
>TRBV6-1|TRBJ1-1|once|TRBD1
CASSRTGAVGTEAFF
TGTGCCAGCAGCAGGACAGGGGCGGTCGGCACTGAAGCTTTCTTT
>TRBV2|TRBJ2-2|.|.
CASKREMNTGELFF
TGTGCCAGCAAAAGGGAGATGAACACCGGGGAGCTGTTTTTT
>TRBV7-9|TRBJ2-2|.|.
CASSFRQNTGELFF
TGTGCCAGCAGCTTTAGGCAGAACACCGGGGAGCTGTTTTTT
>TRBV6-5|TRBJ1-5|.|.
CASSYSASVVGQPQHF
TGTGCCAGCAGTTACTCAGCCAGCGTAGTGGGGCAGCCCCAGCATTTT